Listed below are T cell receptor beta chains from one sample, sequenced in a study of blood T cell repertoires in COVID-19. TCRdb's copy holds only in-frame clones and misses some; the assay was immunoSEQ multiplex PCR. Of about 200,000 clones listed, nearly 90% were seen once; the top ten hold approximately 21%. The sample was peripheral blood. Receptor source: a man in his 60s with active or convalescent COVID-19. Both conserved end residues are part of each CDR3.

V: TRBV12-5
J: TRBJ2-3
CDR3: CASGSGQGSTDTQYF

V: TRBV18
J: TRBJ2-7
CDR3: CASSLSDQGYEQYF

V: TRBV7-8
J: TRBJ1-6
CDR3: CASSLVADTYNSPLHF

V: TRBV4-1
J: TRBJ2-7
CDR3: CASSQFGGGREQYF

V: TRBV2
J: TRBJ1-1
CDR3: CASREEGYTEAFF

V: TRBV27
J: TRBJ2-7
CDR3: CASSFGRGVSYEQYF

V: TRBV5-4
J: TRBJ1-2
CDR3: CASSLGQGRDYGYTF

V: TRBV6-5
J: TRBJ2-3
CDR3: CASSQSGQSDTQYF

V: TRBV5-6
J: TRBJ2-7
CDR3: CASSPRTVQDSYEQYF

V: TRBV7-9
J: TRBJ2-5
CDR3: CASSSGIGTQYF

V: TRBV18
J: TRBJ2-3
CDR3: CASSPTDRGTQYF

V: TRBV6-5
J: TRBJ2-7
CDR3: CASSYWEGGHYEQYF

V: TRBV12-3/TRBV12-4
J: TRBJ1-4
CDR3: CASSWAGGGKLFF

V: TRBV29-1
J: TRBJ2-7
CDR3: CSVVGVQGLRTYEQYF

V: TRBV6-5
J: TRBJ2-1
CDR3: CASSSTSGSSYNEQFF

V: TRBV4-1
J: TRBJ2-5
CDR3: CASSRGGRGETQYF

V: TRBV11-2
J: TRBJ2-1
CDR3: CASSSLYTGNEQFF

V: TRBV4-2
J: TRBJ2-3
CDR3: CASSQDPIAGGPNTQYF

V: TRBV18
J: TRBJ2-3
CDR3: CASSPPILAGGTDTQYF

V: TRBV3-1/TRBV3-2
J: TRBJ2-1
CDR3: CASRIGTSGKNEQFF

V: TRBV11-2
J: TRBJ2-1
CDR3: CASSFASSYNEQFF

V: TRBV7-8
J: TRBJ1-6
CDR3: CASSLWDTNNSPLHF

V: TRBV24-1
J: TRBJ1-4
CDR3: CATSLGTNEKLFF

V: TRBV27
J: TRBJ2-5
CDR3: CASRVAGGAEAQYF

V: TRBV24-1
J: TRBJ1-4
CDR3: CATSDSGQGDEKLFF

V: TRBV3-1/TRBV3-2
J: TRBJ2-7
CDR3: CASSQLGEAQYF

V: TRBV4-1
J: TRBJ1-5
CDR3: CASSQEAPGFSNQPQHF

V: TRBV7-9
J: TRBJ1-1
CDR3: CASNPQVVNTEAFF

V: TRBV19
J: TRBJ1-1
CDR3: CASSLGVLNTEAFF

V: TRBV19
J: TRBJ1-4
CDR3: CASSRARDEKLFF

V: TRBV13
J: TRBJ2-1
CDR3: CASSFGGNNEQFF

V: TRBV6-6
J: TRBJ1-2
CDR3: CASSQGLGYTF

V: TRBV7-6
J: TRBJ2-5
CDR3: CASSYGLAGGQETQYF

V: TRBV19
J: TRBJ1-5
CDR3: CAKSETGYRSGNQPQHF

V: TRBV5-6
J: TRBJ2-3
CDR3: CASSLSDTQYF